The 16 T cell receptor beta chains below come from one sample, sequenced in a study of cytotoxic CD8 clonotypes in ibrutinib-treated CLL (dated by TCRdb to about 2021). Library creation used the immunoSEQ multiplex PCR assay. The table was pulled from immuneACCESS by TCRdb, which kept in-frame rearrangements only. Such tables lose some clones; where checked, under half of the loss comes from unresolved V genes, and the rest has no known cause. The sample table lists around 53,000 clones, about 54% of them with a count of one. 20% to 30% of the sample belongs to the ten largest clones. Per the publication, the time point label means: progressive disease on ibrutinib. The sample in question was PBMCs, obtained at disease progression, from a patient treated with ibrutinib. These receptors originate from a human donor with chronic lymphocytic leukemia.

This clone was detected only a few times. The rearrangement links TRBV5-1 to TRBJ1-5; 9 positions agree with TRBD1. Per the germline V gene, CDR1 is SGHRS and CDR2 is YFSETQ. CDR3 length: 14 residues. The trim removed 7 bases at V and 2 bases at J, leaving 4 bases unmatched. The CDR3: CASRQGVGNQPQHF. The CDR3 nucleotides read TGCGCCAGCCGACAGGGGGTCGGCAATCAGCCCCAGCATTTT.

The J gene is TRBJ2-3, the V gene TRBV5-1, with 7 bases identical to TRBD1. Losses at the gene ends were 1 base for V and 4 bases for J; bases not matched to a gene: 6. CDR1 and CDR2 from the germline V gene are SGHRS and YFSETQ. This CDR3 spans 15 amino acids. The CDR3 sequence: CASSLTTGVPDTQYF. As DNA, the CDR3 is TGCGCCAGCAGCTTGACAACAGGGGTCCCAGATACGCAGTATTTT.

V usage is TRBV5-1 and J usage is TRBJ1-1; 10 bases are a match to TRBD1. V was pared by 4 bases and J by 6 bases, with 18 bases of the junction left unmatched. The CDR3 covers 18 residues. Looked up from germline, CDR1 is SGHRS and CDR2 is YFSETQ. In nucleotides, the CDR3 is TGCGCCAGCAGCCCTAGGGACAGGGGCACGGGGCCTGCGGCTGAAGCTTTCTTT. Residues: CASSPRDRGTGPAAEAFF.

The rearrangement joins TRBV30 to TRBJ1-4; D is unclear. The V and J ends lost 2 bases and 4 bases respectively, with 8 bases between them. The germline V gene encodes CDR1 GTSNPN and CDR2 SVGIG (reference sequence). This CDR3 spans 13 amino acids. In DNA, the CDR3 is TGTGCCTGGAGTTGGGGTTTTAATGAAAAACTGTTTTTT. It encodes CAWSWGFNEKLFF.

This clone was seen only a few times. The J gene is TRBJ2-7, the V gene TRBV29-1; D might be TRBD1 or TRBD2, each matching 5 bases. V was trimmed by 7 bases and J by 0 bases, leaving 13 bases between them. Germline-derived CDR1 and CDR2 are SQVTM and ANQGSEA. This CDR3 is 13 amino acids long. CDR3 residues: CSGGSGDSYEQYF. In DNA, the CDR3 is TGCAGCGGGGGGTCCGGGGACTCCTACGAGCAGTACTTC.

This clone has more than one count but fewer than ten. The chain carries TRBV4-1 and TRBJ1-5, with 7 bases that match TRBD1. Germline values: CDR1 MGHRA, CDR2 YSYEKL. There are 15 residues in the CDR3. J gave up 5 bases and V 1 base, and 5 bases lay outside the gene matches. The CDR3 sequence is CASSQGAGGDQPQHF. CDR3 sequence (DNA): TGCGCCAGCAGCCAAGGGGCAGGGGGGGATCAGCCCCAGCATTTT.

The rearrangement uses TRBV13 and TRBJ2-1, with TRBD2 identical over 9 bases. V trimming: 4 bases; J trimming: 7 bases; junction bases outside the gene matches: 8. The CDR3 has 15 residues. CDR1 and CDR2 (germline): PRHDT, FYEKMQ (reference sequence). For the CDR3, the DNA is TGTGCCAGCAGCTCGGGACTAGCCCCGGGGAATGAGCAGTTCTTC. Translated, it gives CASSSGLAPGNEQFF.

The rearrangement uses TRBV27 and TRBJ1-2; no firm D call. V was cut by 2 bases and J by 3 bases, with 13 bases left in between. The germline V gene encodes CDR1 MNHEY and CDR2 SMNVEV (reference sequence). The length of the CDR3 is 15 residues. CDR3 coding DNA: TGTGCCAGCAGTTTAAAGAGGCCGGACCACTATGGCTACACCTTC. It specifies CASSLKRPDHYGYTF.

This chain links TRBV5-1 with TRBJ2-3, with 8 bases fitting TRBD2. This CDR3 has 15 amino acids. Per germline, CDR1 SGHRS and CDR2 YFSETQ. V shed 3 bases and J 4 bases; nucleotides not matched to a gene: 7. The CDR3 spells CASSSRGGGADTQYF. CDR3 DNA: TGCGCCAGCAGCTCCCGGGGGGGTGGAGCAGATACGCAGTATTTT.

This clone was observed a handful of times. The genes are TRBV18 and TRBJ2-7, with D uncertain. Per germline, CDR1 KGHSH and CDR2 LQKENI. Trimming left V 0 bases short and J 5 bases short, with 11 bases between. This CDR3 spans 14 amino acids. In DNA form, the CDR3 reads TGTGCCAGCTCACCACCGTCGCTAGACGACGAGCAGTACTTC. Translated, it gives CASSPPSLDDEQYF.

V and J are TRBV21-1 and TRBJ2-1; no check of the table's D call, TRBD2, against the DNA was made. TRBV21-1 is assigned pseudogene status. This CDR3 is built from 14 residues. The CDR3 region is CASSRGTRPNEQFF. CDR3 coding DNA: TGTGCCAGCAGCAGGGGGACTCGACCTAATGAGCAGTTCTTC.

This clone was seen only once. This chain joins TRBV9 and TRBJ2-5, with a tentative D call TRBD1 (6 bases). Germline CDR1 SGDLS, CDR2 YYNGEE. V dropped 6 bases and J dropped 7 bases, with 16 bases sitting between them. This CDR3 is built from 13 residues. CDR3 in DNA: TGTGCCAGCACTAAGGCGCCAGGGGCGACCCAGTACTTC. Translation gives CASTKAPGATQYF.

The rearrangement uses TRBV7-2 and TRBJ1-5; TRBD1 aligns across 9 bases. V trimming: 6 bases; J trimming: 5 bases; junction bases outside the gene matches: 2. The germline V gene has CDR1 SGHTA and CDR2 FQGNSA. The CDR3 runs to 13 residues. Here the CDR3 reads CASRGTGYQPQHF. CDR3 DNA sequence: TGTGCCAGCAGGGGGACAGGGTATCAGCCCCAGCATTTT.

The genes are TRBV6-5 and TRBJ2-7, with 9 bases lining up with TRBD2. CDR3 length: 13 amino acids. The J segment lost 3 bases and the V segment lost 10 bases, leaving 7 bases of the junction unmatched. Germline lookup yields CDR1 MNHEY and CDR2 SVGAGI. CDR3 nucleotides: TGTGCCACCCGACTAGCGGATCTCTACGAGCAGTACTTC. Its protein is CATRLADLYEQYF.

The rearrangement uses TRBV21-1 and TRBJ2-3. TRBV21-1 is a known pseudogene. The CDR3 sequence is 17 residues long. CDR3 in DNA: TGTGCCAGCAGCGATCATGCCCCGGGACGATCAGGAGATACGCAGTATTTT. Translated, it gives CASSDHAPGRSGDTQYF.

This chain joins TRBV19 and TRBJ1-2, with D unclear. CDR1 and CDR2 from the germline V gene are LNHDA and SQIVND (reference sequence). There are 14 residues in the CDR3. Trimming removed 1 base at V and 2 bases at J, with 8 bases between. In DNA form, the CDR3 reads TGTGCCAGTAGTATAGCGGCAGTCAACTATGGCTACACCTTC. Translated: CASSIAAVNYGYTF.